The clone carrying this T cell receptor (beta chain) showed up just a few times. Antigen: not known. One entry per CDR3 protein results from TCRdb running MiXCR on the reads. The sample includes roughly 990,000 distinct CDR3 sequences, 25% to 40% of them seen just once. The CDR3 runs to 14 residues. The V and J ends lost 1 base and 1 base respectively, with 6 bases between them. Per germline, CDR1 SGHVS and CDR2 FNYEAQ. This record belongs to a study of T cell repertoires in cytomegalovirus infection. The overall study: Carrying CMV and the relevant HLA type showed in public TCR beta signatures.

Points from the study as a whole: People with CMV and the relevant HLA were identified by cumulative public TCR beta family frequency.

The starting material was cultured CD8+ T cells from PBMCs, obtained from culture after CMV antigen stimulation. The V call is TRBV7-6, the J call TRBJ2-3, with D unclear. The source of this sequence is a human donor in good health (CMV status not recorded). Some clones in this sample may be carry-over from other donors' samples. In DNA form, the CDR3 reads TGTGCCAGCAGCTTAGTAGAGGGCACAGATACGCAGTATTTT. This encodes CASSLVEGTDTQYF. The complete variable domain, with remaining parts taken from reference TRBV7-6 and TRBJ2-3, reads GAGVSQSPRYKVTKRGQDVALRCDPISGHVSLYWYRQALGQGPEFLTYFNYEAQQDKSGLPNDRFSAERPEGSISTLTIQRTEQRDSAMYRCASSLVEGTDTQYFGPGTRLTVL.